This is a list of T cell receptor beta chains from one sample in a study of molecular identifiers for immune sequencing clone quantification. TCRdb fed the PCR reads into MiXCR, producing one record per CDR3 protein. Seen here are just under 650,000 distinct CDR3 sequences, 15% to 20% observed once, and the top ten hold around 0.9%. The sample was naive CD8+ T cells from blood, with Jurkat cell RNA spiked in. Source of these receptors: a human donor in good health. Some libraries in this study had Jurkat cell RNA spiked in. CDR3s include the opening cysteine and the closing phenylalanine or tryptophan. A D gene is named only where the DNA matches it firmly. Size values are once, few and many counts, or a class for expanded clones, and some rows have none.

j_gene | v_gene | abundance | d_gene | CDR3nt | CDR3aa
TRBJ1-5 | TRBV19 | . | . | TGTGCCAGTAGTATGGGGGGGGCCCCCCAGCATTTT | CASSMGGAPQHF
TRBJ1-2 | TRBV14 | many | . | TGTGCCAGCGAATCCCAGGCAGGAAACTTCTATGGCTACACCTTC | CASESQAGNFYGYTF
TRBJ2-3 | TRBV7-6 | many | TRBD2 | TGTGCCAGCAGCTTAGACGCCCCGAAGAGGGGCGGGAGGCGGGCAGATACGCAGTATTTT | CASSLDAPKRGGRRADTQYF
TRBJ2-5 | TRBV12-3/TRBV12-4 | many | TRBD1 | TGTGCCAGCAGTTTGGACAGGGGGACCCCCCAAGAGACCCAGTACTTC | CASSLDRGTPQETQYF
TRBJ2-1 | TRBV19 | . | . | TGTGCCAGTAGTATAGTCGCCCGAGGGGATGAGGTCCTCGAGCAGTTCTTC | CASSIVARGDEVLEQFF
TRBJ1-6 | TRBV3-1 | few | . | TGTGCCAGCAGCCAAGAGAGATTTACCTATAATTCACCCCTCCACTTT | CASSQERFTYNSPLHF
TRBJ2-7 | TRBV20-1 | many | . | TGCAGTGCTAGGGACGCCCGGGGTGGGCTATACGAGCAGTACTTC | CSARDARGGLYEQYF
TRBJ1-3 | TRBV19 | many | . | TGTGCCAGTAGGACACTAGCTGAAAACACCATATATTTT | CASRTLAENTIYF
TRBJ2-5 | TRBV4-1 | many | . | TGCGCCAGCAGCCAAGTTGCAGGGAGGCTGGGAGAGACCCAGTACTTC | CASSQVAGRLGETQYF
TRBJ2-5 | TRBV23-1 | . | . | TGCGCCAGCAGTCAATCGGTAGGAGAACAAGAGACCCAGTACTTC | CASSQSVGEQETQYF
TRBJ2-1 | TRBV27 | many | TRBD1 | TGCGCCAGCAGCTTGGGAAGGGGGCCATACAATGAGCAGTTCTTC | CASSLGRGPYNEQFF
TRBJ1-4 | TRBV7-9 | . | . | TGTGCCAGCAGCTTACCTTTTGGAGCTAATGAAAAACTGTTTTTT | CASSLPFGANEKLFF
TRBJ1-2 | TRBV21-1 | few | . | TGTGCCAGCAGCAAAGTGAGGGGGCCGCGATATGGCTACACCTTC | CASSKVRGPRYGYTF
TRBJ1-2 | TRBV7-9 | many | . | TGTGCCAGCAGCTTATACCCAGGCCGCTACACCTTC | CASSLYPGRYTF
TRBJ2-7 | TRBV5-6 | few | . | TGTGCCAGCAGCTTGGTAAGGGAGACCTACGAGCAGTACTTC | CASSLVRETYEQYF
TRBJ1-1 | TRBV12-3/TRBV12-4 | many | TRBD1 | TGTGCCAGCAGTTCCGGGGGACAGGGGCGGACGATTACTGAAGCTTTCTTT | CASSSGGQGRTITEAFF
TRBJ1-2 | TRBV28 | . | . | TGTGCCAGCAGTTTATTAGTCCCATCCAGCACTAACTATGGCTACACCTTC | CASSLLVPSSTNYGYTF
TRBJ2-7 | TRBV6-8 | many | TRBD2 | TGTGCCAGCAGTTACCTTCGACTAGCGGGAGACTACGAGCAGTACTTC | CASSYLRLAGDYEQYF
TRBJ2-7 | TRBV29-1 | many | . | TGCAGCGTTGAAAGTGAGTCTGGGATTGAGCAGTACTTC | CSVESESGIEQYF
TRBJ1-6 | TRBV20-1 | . | . | TGCAGTGCTAGAGATGCGGACAGAGCTTTGTATAATTCACCCCTCCACTTT | CSARDADRALYNSPLHF
TRBJ2-3 | TRBV19 | few | TRBD2 | TGTGCCAGTAGCATTACGGGGGGGCCCCCAGATACGCAGTATTTT | CASSITGGPPDTQYF
TRBJ2-3 | TRBV28 | . | . | TGTGCCGGCAGTTTAAGGTACCGACTAACCGTCACAGATACGCAGTATTTT | CAGSLRYRLTVTDTQYF
TRBJ2-6 | TRBV10-3 | few | TRBD1 | TGTGCCATCAGTGATTTCGGTGAGACAGGGGGGGCCAACGTCCTGACTTTC | CAISDFGETGGANVLTF
TRBJ2-7 | TRBV7-9 | . | . | TGTGCCAGCGGCTACCCGGACAGAAACTCCTACGAGCAGTACTTC | CASGYPDRNSYEQYF
TRBJ2-7 | TRBV12-3/TRBV12-4 | many | . | TGTGCCAGCAGTTCCTCATCCCGGGACCGAACCTACGAGCAGTACTTC | CASSSSSRDRTYEQYF
TRBJ1-3 | TRBV12-3/TRBV12-4 | few | . | TGTGCCAGCAGTTTATCGGCTTACTCTGGAAACACCATATATTTT | CASSLSAYSGNTIYF
TRBJ1-2 | TRBV5-1 | . | . | TGCGCCAGCAGCTTGAACGGGAAAGCCTATGGCTACACCTTC | CASSLNGKAYGYTF
TRBJ2-5 | TRBV6-5 | many | . | TGTGCCAGCAGTTACTCGGCTAGCTTAGGAGAGACCCAGTACTTC | CASSYSASLGETQYF
TRBJ2-7 | TRBV28 | many | . | TGTGCCAGCAGTTTATCTGACAGTGGCTACGAGCAGTACTTC | CASSLSDSGYEQYF
TRBJ2-7 | TRBV2 | many | . | TGTGCCAGCAGTGAATTTCCAGCAAGTTACGAGCAGTACTTC | CASSEFPASYEQYF
TRBJ2-7 | TRBV6-5 | few | . | TGTGCCAGCAGTTATGTTCAGGGGCCATCCTACGAGCAGTACTTC | CASSYVQGPSYEQYF
TRBJ2-7 | TRBV6-5 | many | TRBD2 | TGTGCCAGCAGCTCCGGGACTAGCGGGACCGAACCCAACTACGAGCAGTACTTC | CASSSGTSGTEPNYEQYF
TRBJ2-1 | TRBV29-1 | . | TRBD1 | TGCAGCGTGAGGGGGGACAGGGGGCGGGCCTACAATGAGCAGTTCTTC | CSVRGDRGRAYNEQFF
TRBJ2-7 | TRBV19 | many | . | TGTGCCAGTAGTCGAACTAGTTTCAACGAGCAGTACTTC | CASSRTSFNEQYF
TRBJ2-3 | TRBV20-1 | many | . | TGCAGTGCTAGAGATCGGGTCGGACAGCAAACTAGCACAGATACGCAGTATTTT | CSARDRVGQQTSTDTQYF
TRBJ2-7 | TRBV4-3 | once | . | TGCGCCAGCAGCCAAGCGGGGGGAGGGGGCTTCGACGAGCAGTACTTC | CASSQAGGGGFDEQYF